These 29 T cell receptor beta chains were sequenced from one sample in a study of shared clonotypes between healthy human individuals. The protocol was immunoSEQ multiplex PCR, while the TCRdb copy is restricted to in-frame clones and leaves out a portion. The sample includes some 630,000 clones, 55% to 75% of them seen just once. Input material: memory CD4+ T cells sorted from blood. Subset in this sample: CD45RA-negative fraction. All receptors derive from a woman in her 30s in good health.

This chain connects TRBV5-1 to TRBJ2-1; TRBD1 matches 7 bases. CDR3 length equals 14 residues. With 2 bases clipped from V and 9 bases from J, the junction kept 8 bases outside the gene matches. CDR1 SGHRS and CDR2 YFSETQ come from the germline V gene. The CDR3 DNA reads as TGCGCCAGCAGCTTAACTACAGGGGCGGGTGAGCAGTTCTTC. This translates into CASSLTTGAGEQFF. Filled out from reference TRBV5-1 and TRBJ2-1, the complete variable domain reads KAGVTQTPRYLIKTRGQQVTLSCSPISGHRSVSWYQQTPGQGLQFLFEYFSETQRNKGNFPGRFSGRQFSNSRSEMNVSTLELGDSALYLCASSLTTGAGEQFFGPGTRLTVL.

The chain links TRBV4-1 to TRBJ1-4, with 9 bases matching TRBD1. Germline CDR1 reads MGHRA; CDR2 reads YSYEKL. The CDR3 totals 15 residues. Trimming removed 1 base from V and 8 bases from J; junction bases left unmatched: 5. CDR3 sequence (DNA): TGCGCCAGCAGCCAAGGTACAGGGGGCAAGGAAAAACTGTTTTTT. It encodes CASSQGTGGKEKLFF.

The sample holds a few counts of this clone. This chain uses TRBV7-2 with TRBJ1-2; 9 nucleotides match TRBD1. Germline values: CDR1 SGHTA, CDR2 FQGNSA. V shed 2 bases and J 4 bases; nucleotides not matched to a gene: 8. The CDR3 runs to 16 residues. CDR3 amino acids: CASSLRGQGSGYGYTF. DNA of the CDR3: TGTGCCAGCAGCTTACGGGGACAGGGAAGTGGCTATGGCTACACCTTC.

The table lists this clone with a few counts. This chain joins TRBV2 and TRBJ2-5, with D possibly matching TRBD2 (5 bases). V lost 2 bases to trimming and J lost 7 bases, with 8 bases between them. CDR3 length: 12 residues. CDR1 and CDR2 from the germline V gene are SNHLY and FYNNEI. The CDR3 protein is CASSERAGTQYF. CDR3 in DNA: TGTGCCAGCAGTGAAAGGGCGGGGACCCAGTACTTC.

This sequence joins TRBV19 and TRBJ2-6, with D maybe TRBD1 (5 bases). The CDR3 sequence is 14 residues long. Trimming shortened V by 9 bases and J by 2 bases, and 11 bases separated the two germline ends. From germline, CDR1 is LNHDA and CDR2 SQIVND (reference sequence). The CDR3 bases are TGTGCCAGCGAAGGGGTTCCTGGGGCCAACGTCCTGACTTTC. Amino acid sequence: CASEGVPGANVLTF.

This clone was observed a few times. The chain couples TRBV11-2 to TRBJ2-5; 10 bases map to TRBD2. V was clipped by 5 bases and J by 4 bases; unmatched bases: 10. Looked up from germline, CDR1 is SGHAT and CDR2 is FQNNGV. The CDR3 totals 16 residues. CDR3 sequence: CASSPSELAGVETQYF. CDR3 nucleotide sequence: TGTGCCAGCAGCCCGTCTGAGCTAGCGGGAGTAGAGACCCAGTACTTC.

The V call is TRBV5-4, the J call TRBJ2-3, with 8 positions matching TRBD2. Germline V lookup: CDR1 SGHNT, CDR2 YYREEE (reference sequence). Trimming removed 2 bases from V and 2 bases from J; junction bases left unmatched: 7. This CDR3 contains 16 residues. CDR3 nucleotide sequence: TGTGCCAGCAGCTTCCCACTAGCGGACTACACAGATACGCAGTATTTT. Amino acids: CASSFPLADYTDTQYF.

The chain recombines TRBV7-2 with TRBJ2-3; D is unresolved. V dropped 2 bases and J dropped 6 bases, with 9 bases sitting between them. The CDR3 totals 13 residues. Germline V CDR1 and CDR2: SGHTA, FQGNSA. CDR3 sequence (DNA): TGTGCCAGCAGCTTAATGTTCTCGGATACGCAGTATTTT. This codes for CASSLMFSDTQYF.

This clone was found a few times. This chain links TRBV19 with TRBJ2-7; no firm D call. V gave up 0 bases and J gave up 2 bases, with 8 bases separating them. CDR1 is LNHDA, CDR2 SQIVND, per germline (reference sequence). The CDR3 is 14 residues long. The CDR3 coding sequence is TGTGCCAGTAGTATAGATCACTCTACCTACGAGCAGTACTTC. Translated: CASSIDHSTYEQYF.

J is TRBJ2-3 and V is TRBV6-5, with TRBD2 identical over 11 bases. The CDR3 runs to 15 residues. V gave up 6 bases and J gave up 6 bases; unmatched junction bases: 8. Looked up from germline, CDR1 is MNHEY and CDR2 is SVGAGI. The CDR3 is CASRARLAGLDTQYF. The CDR3 DNA is TGTGCCAGCAGGGCTCGACTAGCGGGATTGGATACGCAGTATTTT.

This chain links TRBV10-1 with TRBJ2-3, with 7 positions matching TRBD2. V lost 3 bases to trimming and J lost 1 base; unmatched junction nucleotides: 10. This CDR3 contains 17 residues. Germline CDR1 and CDR2: WNHNN and SYGVQD (reference sequence). In DNA, the CDR3 is TGCGCCAGCAGTGATTTCGCGGGAGTTGGGGGCACAGATACGCAGTATTTT. Translated, it gives CASSDFAGVGGTDTQYF.

The table lists this clone with a few counts. The rearrangement links TRBV7-2 to TRBJ2-7, with 7 bases identical to TRBD2. Germline CDR1 is SGHTA and CDR2 is FQGNSA. V was pared by 6 bases and J by 6 bases, with 5 bases of the junction left unmatched. This CDR3 contains 12 residues. The CDR3 coding sequence is TGTGCCAGCAGTCCCTGGGGGGGCGAGCAGTACTTC. This encodes CASSPWGGEQYF.

This clone was recorded only once. The V gene is TRBV7-3, the J gene TRBJ2-2, with 11 bases that match TRBD2. V shed 5 bases, J shed 2 bases, and the junction held 10 bases outside the gene matches. Germline V gene sequence: CDR1 SGHTA, CDR2 FQGTGA. The CDR3 runs to 18 residues. The CDR3 is CASSPLGTSGLNTGELFF. The DNA of the CDR3 is TGTGCCAGCAGCCCACTCGGGACTAGCGGTCTTAACACCGGGGAGCTGTTTTTT.

This rearrangement joins TRBV7-6 to TRBJ2-5; the D is unclear. The CDR3 has 13 amino acids. Germline loops: CDR1 SGHVS, CDR2 FNYEAQ. V lost 2 bases and J 5 bases, leaving 9 bases between the germline ends. The CDR3 sequence: CASSLIRTETQYF. The CDR3 DNA follows: TGTGCCAGCAGCTTAATCCGCACGGAGACCCAGTACTTC.

In its sample, this clone was seen a few times. The gene calls are TRBV10-3 and TRBJ1-2; D is uncertain. Trimming pared 3 bases from V and 4 bases from J, leaving 21 bases between. Germline V gene lookup returns CDR1 ENHRY and CDR2 SYGVKD. The CDR3 spans 17 residues. The CDR3 loop is CAISDLKSRYNSYGYTF. The CDR3 DNA reads as TGTGCCATCAGTGACTTGAAGAGTAGATATAATTCCTATGGCTACACCTTC.

The chain joins TRBV30 to TRBJ2-5, with D perhaps assigned TRBD1 or TRBD2 (6 bases each). This CDR3 comprises 13 residues. The ends were cut back, 5 bases at V and 7 bases at J, with 17 bases in the middle. The germline gives CDR1 GTSNPN, CDR2 SVGIG (reference sequence). The CDR3 loop reads CAWATGRLGTQYF. CDR3 nucleotides: TGTGCCTGGGCCACAGGGAGGTTGGGGACCCAGTACTTC. Variable domain in full (rest from reference TRBV30 and TRBJ2-5): SQTIHQWPATLVQPVGSPLSLECTVEGTSNPNLYWYRQAAGRGLQLLFYSVGIGQISSEVPQNLSASRPQDRQFILSSKKLLLSDSGFYLCAWATGRLGTQYFGPGTRLLVL.

This chain joins TRBV11-2 and TRBJ1-6; TRBD1 aligns across 9 bases. This CDR3 is 14 amino acids long. CDR1 is SGHAT and CDR2 is FQNNGV in the germline V gene. Trimming cost V 6 bases and J 9 bases; bases outside gene matches: 6. The CDR3 region has the DNA TGTGCCAGCAGTCCACAGGGGGCGGGTTCACCCCTCCACTTT. Amino acids: CASSPQGAGSPLHF. The entire variable domain, with the rest obtained from reference TRBV11-2 and TRBJ1-6, is as follows: EAGVAQSPRYKIIEKRQSVAFWCNPISGHATLYWYQQILGQGPKLLIQFQNNGVVDDSQLPKDRFSAERLKGVDSTLKIQPAKLEDSAVYLCASSPQGAGSPLHFGNGTRLTVT.

The chain uses TRBV7-2 and TRBJ2-5; D is perhaps TRBD2 (6 bases). V dropped 5 bases and J dropped 3 bases, with 13 bases sitting between them. The CDR3 extends over 14 amino acids. Germline V CDR1 and CDR2: SGHTA, FQGNSA. CDR3 DNA: TGTGCCAGCAGCCGGAATGGGGGGAAAGAGACCCAGTACTTC. This translates into CASSRNGGKETQYF. The full variable domain, with the rest looked up from reference TRBV7-2 and TRBJ2-5, is GAGVSQSPSNKVTEKGKDVELRCDPISGHTALYWYRQSLGQGLEFLIYFQGNSAPDKSGLPSDRFSAERTGGSVSTLTIQRTQQEDSAVYLCASSRNGGKETQYFGPGTRLLVL.

The V call is TRBV27, the J call TRBJ2-7, with D perhaps TRBD2 (7 bases). Trimming stripped 8 bases from V and 2 bases from J, with 16 bases between. This CDR3 spans 14 amino acids. The germline gives CDR1 MNHEY, CDR2 SMNVEV (reference sequence). CDR3 DNA sequence: TGTGCCAGCCAGCAGGGAGGGGGAACCTACGAGCAGTACTTC. Encoded protein: CASQQGGGTYEQYF.

V is TRBV2 and J is TRBJ1-5, with a tentative D call TRBD1 (5 bases). Germline CDR1 and CDR2: SNHLY and FYNNEI. The V end was cut by 4 bases, the J end by 9 bases, with 10 bases between. CDR3 length: 12 amino acids. The CDR3 loop is CASSGGLGPQHF. In DNA, the CDR3 is TGTGCCAGCAGTGGGGGACTAGGGCCCCAGCATTTT. Drawing the rest from reference TRBV2 and TRBJ1-5, the complete variable domain is EPEVTQTPSHQVTQMGQEVILRCVPISNHLYFYWYRQILGQKVEFLVSFYNNEISEKSEIFDDQFSVERPDGSNFTLKIRSTKLEDSAMYFCASSGGLGPQHFGDGTRLSIL.

The chain carries TRBV2 and TRBJ1-5; 8 bases map to TRBD1. V lost 6 bases and J lost 4; bases outside the gene matches: 8. CDR3 length: 15 amino acids. Germline V gene lookup returns CDR1 SNHLY and CDR2 FYNNEI. CDR3 sequence: CASREDRARNQPQHF. The CDR3 DNA sequence: TGTGCCAGCAGAGAGGACAGGGCACGGAATCAGCCCCAGCATTTT.

The chain is built from TRBV7-8 and TRBJ2-1, with a possible D match to TRBD2 (6 bases). The CDR3 has 17 amino acids. Germline-derived CDR1 and CDR2 are SGHVS and FQNEAQ. V gave up 1 base and J gave up 5 bases, with 18 bases separating them. The CDR3 is CASSLGPLSGSNNEQFF. As DNA, the CDR3 is TGTGCCAGCAGCTTAGGCCCGCTTTCCGGGAGCAACAATGAGCAGTTCTTC.

This chain uses TRBV19 with TRBJ2-1; TRBD2 agrees at 10 bases. Germline trimming cut 6 bases from V and 0 bases from J; bases unmatched to any gene: 5. Germline values: CDR1 LNHDA, CDR2 SQIVND (reference sequence). The CDR3 is made up of 16 amino acids. The CDR3 spells CASSLAGAYSYNEQFF. CDR3 sequence (DNA): TGTGCCAGTAGCCTAGCGGGAGCTTACTCCTACAATGAGCAGTTCTTC.

The rearrangement joins TRBV19 to TRBJ1-5, with no clear D. Germline lookup yields CDR1 LNHDA and CDR2 SQIVND (reference sequence). This CDR3 has 13 residues. Trimming pared 6 bases from V and 3 bases from J, leaving 9 bases between. DNA of the CDR3: TGTGCCAGTAGAGACACCGTCAATCAGCCCCAGCATTTT. Translation: CASRDTVNQPQHF.

The chain carries TRBV5-1 and TRBJ2-5; D possibly matches TRBD1 or TRBD2 (5 bases each). Between the trimmed V and J ends, which lost 4 bases and 2 bases, there was a span of 12 bases. This CDR3 spans 14 amino acids. The germline V gene encodes CDR1 SGHRS and CDR2 YFSETQ. The CDR3 sequence is CASSRGTTQETQYF. The CDR3 bases are TGCGCCAGCAGCCGAGGGACCACTCAAGAGACCCAGTACTTC.

For the CDR3, the DNA is TGTGCCACAGCAGGGAATTATGGCTACACCTTC. Protein: CATAGNYGYTF. V and J are TRBV28 and TRBJ1-2; perhaps TRBD1 as D (5 bases). Germline assignment: CDR1 MDHEN and CDR2 SYDVKM. The V end lost 10 bases, the J end lost 5 bases, and 11 bases lay between the germline ends. The CDR3 is 11 residues long.

The J gene is TRBJ1-5, the V gene TRBV28, with 9 bases fitting TRBD1. Germline V gene data show CDR1 as MDHEN and CDR2 as SYDVKM. J was trimmed by 4 bases and V by 8 bases; bases with no gene match: 6. The CDR3 totals 14 residues. Here the CDR3 reads CASSQGAWNQPQHF. CDR3 nucleotides: TGTGCCAGCTCACAGGGGGCTTGGAATCAGCCCCAGCATTTT.

V usage is TRBV11-2 and J usage is TRBJ2-4; maybe TRBD1 (6 bases). The CDR3 runs 18 residues. The germline V gene encodes CDR1 SGHAT and CDR2 FQNNGV. V gave up 6 bases and J gave up 0 bases, with 21 bases separating them. In DNA form, the CDR3 reads TGTGCCAGCAGACATGGCCGCGGACAGAACATAGCCAAAAACATTCAGTACTTC. Translation gives CASRHGRGQNIAKNIQYF. Complete variable domain (other parts from reference TRBV11-2 and TRBJ2-4): EAGVAQSPRYKIIEKRQSVAFWCNPISGHATLYWYQQILGQGPKLLIQFQNNGVVDDSQLPKDRFSAERLKGVDSTLKIQPAKLEDSAVYLCASRHGRGQNIAKNIQYFGAGTRLSVL.

The chain uses TRBV7-9 and TRBJ1-4, with a possible D match to TRBD1 (6 bases). CDR3 length equals 16 residues. CDR1 and CDR2 from the germline V gene are SEHNR and FQNEAQ (reference sequence). V was pared by 4 bases and J by 3 bases, with 15 bases between. The CDR3 DNA reads as TGTGCCAGCAGCTCCACAGGGTCGGCTTCTAATGAAAAACTGTTTTTT. Encoded protein: CASSSTGSASNEKLFF.